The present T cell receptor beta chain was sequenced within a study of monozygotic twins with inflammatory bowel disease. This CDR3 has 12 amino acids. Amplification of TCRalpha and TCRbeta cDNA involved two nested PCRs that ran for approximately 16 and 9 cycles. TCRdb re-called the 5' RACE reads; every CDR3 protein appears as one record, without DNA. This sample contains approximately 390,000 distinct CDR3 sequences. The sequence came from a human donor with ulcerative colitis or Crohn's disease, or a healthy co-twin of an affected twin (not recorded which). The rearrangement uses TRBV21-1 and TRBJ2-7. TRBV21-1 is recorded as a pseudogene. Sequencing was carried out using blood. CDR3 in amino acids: CASSTYYYEQYF.